These 12 T cell receptor beta chains share one sample of origin, sequenced in a study of cytomegalovirus exposure and HLA in healthy donors. In the PCR, 60 Vbeta and 13 Jbeta primers were used. Clones were read by immunoSEQ multiplex PCR, and TCRdb kept only the in-frame ones, dropping some. The sample records over 100,000 clones, approximately 81% being singletons. Sequenced: PBMCs. The receptors derive from a woman under 30 in good health and CMV-seropositive.

This clone has a handful of counts. The J gene is TRBJ2-4, the V gene TRBV5-5; maybe TRBD1 (5 bases). The CDR3 totals 16 residues. Germline values: CDR1 SGHKS, CDR2 YYEKEE (reference sequence). The V end lost 0 bases, the J end lost 0 bases, and 10 bases lay between the germline ends. The CDR3 sequence: CASSLGQLLAKNIQYF. For the CDR3, the DNA is TGTGCCAGCAGCTTGGGACAGTTGTTAGCCAAAAACATTCAGTACTTC.

The rearrangement joins TRBV6-5 to TRBJ2-7; 7 bases agree with TRBD1. The CDR3 has 14 amino acids. The germline V gene encodes CDR1 MNHEY and CDR2 SVGAGI. With 5 bases clipped from V and 2 bases from J, the junction kept 6 bases outside the gene matches. In DNA form, the CDR3 reads TGTGCCAGCAGTCCCCGACAGGGCCCCTACGAGCAGTACTTC. Amino acid sequence: CASSPRQGPYEQYF.

A remark on this clone: A read error may produce the germline difference seen at one junction end. J is TRBJ2-1 and V is TRBV7-7, with D possibly matching TRBD2 (5 bases). CDR1 is SSHAT, CDR2 FNYEAQ, per germline (reference sequence). This CDR3 is built from 16 residues. The CDR3 here is CASSPQRLTLYNEQFF. CDR3 sequence (DNA): TGTGCTAGCAGTCCTCAGCGGCTCACGTTATACAATGAGCAGTTCTTC.

The chain combines TRBV9 with TRBJ1-5, with 7 bases that match TRBD1. The junction had 6 bases not matched to a gene; V was cut back by 0 bases and J by 0 bases. Looked up from germline, CDR1 is SGDLS and CDR2 is YYNGEE. This CDR3 contains 17 residues. The CDR3, as DNA: TGTGCCAGCAGCGTAGGCACAGGGGACCTTAGCAATCAGCCCCAGCATTTT. Protein product: CASSVGTGDLSNQPQHF.

The chain carries TRBV28 and TRBJ1-1; 10 bases align to TRBD1. The CDR3 spans 14 residues. Per germline, CDR1 MDHEN and CDR2 SYDVKM. V dropped 8 bases and J dropped 5; count of bases not matched to a gene: 8. The CDR3 DNA is TGTGCCAGCTATCAGGGACAGGGGAGTACTGAAGCTTTCTTT. Protein sequence: CASYQGQGSTEAFF.

The J gene is TRBJ1-1, the V gene TRBV5-1; D not certain. The germline V gene encodes CDR1 SGHRS and CDR2 YFSETQ. V shed 3 bases and J shed 8 bases, with 20 bases lying between them. CDR3 length: 15 amino acids. The CDR3 sequence: CASSWSLGSGREAFF. CDR3 sequence (DNA): TGCGCCAGCAGCTGGTCCCTGGGGTCGGGAAGGGAAGCTTTCTTT.

This clone was detected a few times. V and J are TRBV5-1 and TRBJ1-4, with D maybe TRBD1 (5 bases). Deletions cut 2 bases from V and 0 bases from J, with 8 bases between. This CDR3 contains 15 residues. Germline V gene lookup returns CDR1 SGHRS and CDR2 YFSETQ. The CDR3 DNA follows: TGCGCCAGCAGCTTCGGACAATCAACTAATGAAAAACTGTTTTTT. Translated: CASSFGQSTNEKLFF. The whole variable domain, filled in from reference TRBV5-1 and TRBJ1-4, reads KAGVTQTPRYLIKTRGQQVTLSCSPISGHRSVSWYQQTPGQGLQFLFEYFSETQRNKGNFPGRFSGRQFSNSRSEMNVSTLELGDSALYLCASSFGQSTNEKLFFGSGTQLSVL.

This chain links TRBV10-3 with TRBJ1-5; no reliable D call. This CDR3 comprises 15 residues. Germline assignment: CDR1 ENHRY and CDR2 SYGVKD. V lost 2 bases, J lost 1 base, and 9 bases lay in between. In DNA form, the CDR3 reads TGTGCCATCAGTGAGAGGAGGGAGAGCAATCAGCCCCAGCATTTT. It translates to CAISERRESNQPQHF.

The chain is built from TRBV6-4 and TRBJ2-1; 9 positions agree with TRBD2. CDR1 and CDR2 (germline): MRHNA, SNTAGT. The CDR3 length is 15 residues. With 6 bases clipped from V and 0 bases from J, the junction kept 3 bases outside the gene matches. The CDR3 region has the DNA TGTGCCAGCAGAAAGACTAGCGGCTCCTACAATGAGCAGTTCTTC. Amino acid sequence: CASRKTSGSYNEQFF.

A single count supports this clone. The chain is built from TRBV5-1 and TRBJ1-2; 9 bases match TRBD1. The CDR3 runs 15 residues. Germline CDR1 and CDR2: SGHRS and YFSETQ. The trim removed 4 bases at V and 8 bases at J, leaving 12 bases unmatched. CDR3 bases: TGCGCCAGCAGCCTGTCAGGACAGGGGCTTAGAGGCTACACCTTC. This codes for CASSLSGQGLRGYTF.

The chain couples TRBV27 to TRBJ1-4; 10 bases line up with TRBD1. CDR1 is MNHEY and CDR2 is SMNVEV in the germline V gene (reference sequence). The V segment lost 6 bases and the J segment 7 bases; nucleotides outside the gene matches: 11. The CDR3 totals 16 residues. CDR3 DNA: TGTGCCAGCAGACGACAGGGGGCGCAAATTGGTGAAAAACTGTTTTTT. Translated: CASRRQGAQIGEKLFF.

The chain employs TRBV4-2 and TRBJ2-7; 8 nucleotides line up with TRBD2. Germline V gives CDR1 LGHNA, CDR2 YNFKEQ. The CDR3 has 15 residues. With 1 base clipped from V and 1 base from J, the junction kept 3 bases outside the gene matches. CDR3 sequence (DNA): TGTGCCAGCAGCCAAGTGCTAGCGGGTTCCTACGAGCAGTACTTC. Translating it yields CASSQVLAGSYEQYF.